This is a list of T cell receptor beta chains from one sample in a study of blood T cell repertoires in COVID-19. Assay: immunoSEQ multiplex PCR; the TCRdb copy retains only in-frame clones and omits some. The profile shows under 200,000 clones, around 79% of them singletons. The material sequenced was PBMCs or T cells enriched from blood (not recorded which). The receptors were sampled from a man aged 50 to 59 who had recovered from COVID-19. The CDR3 runs from the conserved cysteine through the conserved F or W. The order of the fields is V gene, J gene, CDR3 length, clone size, D gene, CDR3 DNA, CDR3 protein. The D gene is left open where the match is weak. Size is omitted from some rows. Given values are once, few, many or a class for expanded clones.

TRBV28	TRBJ1-2	15	-	TRBD1	TGTGCCAGCAGTTTATTCGCAGGGGGCTCGATGGGCTACACCTTC	CASSLFAGGSMGYTF
TRBV20-1	TRBJ2-7	13	-	-	TGCAGTGCTAGTCAGGCCCTTCGCTACGAGCAGTACTTC	CSASQALRYEQYF
TRBV18	TRBJ2-5	15	-	-	TGTGCCAGCTCACTGGATTCACGCGGGCAAGAGACCCAGTACTTC	CASSLDSRGQETQYF
TRBV7-9	TRBJ1-1	14	-	-	TGTGCCAGCAGCTCGACAGGCGGCCCAACTGAAGCTTTCTTT	CASSSTGGPTEAFF
TRBV7-9	TRBJ2-3	14	-	TRBD1	TGTGCCAGCAGCATACAGGGGAGCACAGATACGCAGTATTTT	CASSIQGSTDTQYF
TRBV5-1	TRBJ2-2	17	-	-	TGCGCCAGCAGCACCGACCCTTGGACAGCGAACACCGGGGAGCTGTTTTTT	CASSTDPWTANTGELFF
TRBV27	TRBJ2-7	12	-	-	TGTGCCAGCAGTTTCCTTGCAGGCGAGCAGTACTTC	CASSFLAGEQYF
TRBV6-5	TRBJ1-1	15	-	-	TGTGCCAGCAGTTACTCGCCCAGGAACCCTTTGGGAGCTTTCTTT	CASSYSPRNPLGAFF
TRBV5-5	TRBJ2-2	16	few	TRBD1	TGTGCCAGCAGCCCGCTGGGACAGGGGGCCACCGGGGAGCTGTTTTTT	CASSPLGQGATGELFF
TRBV9	TRBJ1-1	16	-	TRBD1	TGTGCCAGCAGCGAGACCTTAGGACAGGCGAACACTGAAGCTTTCTTT	CASSETLGQANTEAFF
TRBV5-6	TRBJ1-3	18	-	-	TGTGCCAGCAGCTTGACGCAGGATCTTAGAGCTACTGGAAACACCATATATTTT	CASSLTQDLRATGNTIYF
TRBV6-2/TRBV6-3	TRBJ2-4	13	-	-	TGTGCCAGCAGTCTCACGAGAGAAAACATTCAGTACTTC	CASSLTRENIQYF
TRBV5-1	TRBJ2-1	15	-	TRBD1	TGCGCCAGCAGCCCGACAGGGGTCTCCTACAATGAGCAGTTCTTC	CASSPTGVSYNEQFF
TRBV11-2	TRBJ1-2	14	-	TRBD1	TGTGCCAGCAACCCGACAGGGGGTGGCTATGGCTACACCTTC	CASNPTGGGYGYTF
TRBV28	TRBJ2-7	14	-	-	TGTGCCAGCAGTTTTACGGGAAGGTGGTACGAGCAGTACTTC	CASSFTGRWYEQYF
TRBV27	TRBJ2-2	15	once	-	TGTGCCAGCAGTTTCCGAGGGAGTGGTGGCGGGGAGCTGTTTTTT	CASSFRGSGGGELFF
TRBV5-1	TRBJ1-6	16	-	-	TGCGCCAGCAGCTTGTTCCACGTTGGGGGGGATTCACCCCTCCACTTT	CASSLFHVGGDSPLHF
TRBV24-1	TRBJ2-5	14	-	TRBD2	TGTGCCACCAGGGAGGGGACTAGCGGAGAGACCCAGTACTTC	CATREGTSGETQYF
TRBV30	TRBJ1-2	13	-	TRBD1	TGTGCCTGGAGCAGGGACAGGCCACATGGCTACACCTTC	CAWSRDRPHGYTF
TRBV15	TRBJ1-2	15	-	TRBD1	TGTGCCACCAGACAGGGGCCAAACCCTAACTATGGCTACACCTTC	CATRQGPNPNYGYTF
TRBV7-2	TRBJ2-1	13	-	TRBD2	TGTGCCAGCAGCTTAGGACTAGCGGGTAAGCAGTTCTTC	CASSLGLAGKQFF
TRBV4-1	TRBJ1-1	15	many	TRBD1	TGCGCCAGCAGGACCGAACAGGGGGGCTCGACTGAAGCTTTCTTT	CASRTEQGGSTEAFF
TRBV28	TRBJ2-7	15	-	TRBD1	TGTGCCAGCAGTTTAATTAGGACAGGCTCCTACGAGCAGTACTTC	CASSLIRTGSYEQYF
TRBV6-5	TRBJ2-7	15	few	TRBD2	TGTGCCAGCAGTTACTCGCCGACTAGCATTCCTGAGCAGTACTTC	CASSYSPTSIPEQYF
TRBV12-3/TRBV12-4	TRBJ2-1	13	-	-	TGTGCCAGCAGAATTACAGTGTACAATGAGCAGTTCTTC	CASRITVYNEQFF
TRBV7-2	TRBJ2-4	13	-	-	TGTGCCAGCAGTTTCACTACAGGCGACATTCAGTACTTC	CASSFTTGDIQYF
TRBV5-1	TRBJ1-2	14	-	TRBD1	TGCGCCAGCAGCCCCACCGGGACAGGGGGAGGCTACACCTTC	CASSPTGTGGGYTF
TRBV7-9	TRBJ2-2	12	once	-	TGTGCCAGCAGCTTACCCATCGGGGAGCTGTTTTTT	CASSLPIGELFF
TRBV5-1	TRBJ1-1	15	-	-	TGCGCCAGCAGCTTCGGATCGGGGGGCGTTTGGGAAGCTTTCTTT	CASSFGSGGVWEAFF
TRBV21-1	TRBJ2-7	18	-	-	TGTGCCAGCAGTCAAGAGGCGGGACTAGCGGCAAGCTCCTACGAGCAGTACTTC	CASSQEAGLAASSYEQYF
TRBV6-5	TRBJ2-7	15	many	-	TGTGCCAGCAGTTACTCAGGCCAGGTCTTCGACGAGCAGTACTTC	CASSYSGQVFDEQYF
TRBV10-3	TRBJ1-1	17	-	TRBD1	TGTGCCATCAGTGAGTCAGACAGGGGGACCTTGAACACTGAAGCTTTCTTT	CAISESDRGTLNTEAFF
TRBV5-1	TRBJ2-1	18	-	TRBD2	TGCGCCAGCAGCTTGGCCCCCCCTAGCGGGAGTGGGAGGAATGAGCAGTTCTTC	CASSLAPPSGSGRNEQFF
TRBV9	TRBJ2-2	19	-	TRBD2	TGTGCCAGCAGCGTAGGCGGACTAGCGGGGGGCAGCGGGACCGGGGAGCTGTTTTTT	CASSVGGLAGGSGTGELFF